This TCR beta chain was found in a study of blood T cell repertoires in COVID-19. Across the whole study: T cells, B-cell-depleted T cells, or PBMCs supplied cDNA or gDNA.

CDR3 size: 17 residues. V lost 7 bases and J lost 0; bases outside the gene matches: 9. Germline V lookup: CDR1 SNHLY, CDR2 FYNNEI. In the authors' workflow: Reference gene primer amplification yielded estimated nucleated cell counts. Data came from immunoSEQ multiplex PCR; TCRdb stores just in-frame clones and leaves some out. V, J and clone size derive from that table, while D and trimming were established from the DNA sequence. The sample carries under 150,000 clones, 80% to 90% recorded once. The clonotype originates from a woman aged 45-65 years who had recovered from COVID-19. This chain connects TRBV2 to TRBJ2-6; 7 positions match TRBD1. Sequenced sample: PBMCs or T cells enriched from blood (not recorded which). CDR3 loop: CASTDRAANSGANVLTF. CDR3 nucleotide sequence: TGTGCCAGCACTGACAGGGCCGCCAACTCTGGGGCCAACGTCCTGACTTTC.